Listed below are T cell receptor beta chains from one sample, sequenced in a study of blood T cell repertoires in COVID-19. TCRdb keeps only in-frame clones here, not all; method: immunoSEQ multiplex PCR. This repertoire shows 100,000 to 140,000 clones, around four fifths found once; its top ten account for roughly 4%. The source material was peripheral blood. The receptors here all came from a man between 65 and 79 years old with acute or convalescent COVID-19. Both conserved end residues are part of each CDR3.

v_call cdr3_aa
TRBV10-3 CAISEGLAGGHNEQFF
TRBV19 CATRGPGPANYGYTF
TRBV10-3 CAISEAGASSYEQYF
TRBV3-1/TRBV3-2 CASSQDRGGQQYF
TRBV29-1 CSVEGGVSGANVLTF
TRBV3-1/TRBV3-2 CASSQGWRDYGYTF
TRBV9 CASSVVAGRTSTDTQYF
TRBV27 CASSLGQPNTGELFF
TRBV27 CASSLKGQNIYGYTF
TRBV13 CASSPRLAGGTRETQYF
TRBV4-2 CASSQEVPREAFF
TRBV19 CASSPQGAPAYEQYF
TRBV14 CASSTQGFTEAFF
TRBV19 CASSFGHSQETQYF
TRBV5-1 CASSRGTGADNEQFF
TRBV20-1 CSASPASGGYTQYF
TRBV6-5 CASSLTGKPYEQYF
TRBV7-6 CASSPLGGGGLGETQYF
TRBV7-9 CAGGGDNEQYF
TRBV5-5 CASSFRQGADNSPLHF
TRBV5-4 CASSLQGAQTGELFF
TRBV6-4 CARKTTGGNQPQHF
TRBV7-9 CASSSQGGTKAFF
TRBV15 CATSRDQGTVAYEQYF
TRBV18 CASSPTGGSGANVLTF
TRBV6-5 CASSKQLNSNQPQHF
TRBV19 CASSRDRWSEGYTF
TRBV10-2 CASSEGTEQPQHF
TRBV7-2 CASRGAGDTQYF
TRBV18 CASSPSSGWAEAFF
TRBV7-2 CASRYSGMGGDQYF
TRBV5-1 CASSLDRGDEQFF
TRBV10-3 CAMDTGLNTEAFF
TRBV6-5 CASSPGLFTDTQYF
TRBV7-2 CASSLGTEETQYF
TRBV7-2 CASSLVDRGHTQYF
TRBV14 CASSQVWPNTEAFF
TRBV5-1 CASSVGTGGSEAFF
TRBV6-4 CASSDSASGETDTQYF
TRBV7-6 CASSLAPLLAGGIQETQYF
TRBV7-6 CASSLGASGGTSYEQYF
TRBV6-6 CASSYSAQRSGEQYF
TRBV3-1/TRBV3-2 CASSQGQGRNTIYF
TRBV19 CASSSPTPLGEKLFF
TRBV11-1 CASSQQGTEQYF
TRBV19 CASSIDGNSYEQYF
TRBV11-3 CASSLTAGYNEQFF
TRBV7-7 CASSLGLAGHQETQYF
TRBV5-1 CASSLPYTGELFF
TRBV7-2 CASSKGDRFYEQYF
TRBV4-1 CASSQDGQEGNYGYTF
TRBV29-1 CSFEDGYEQYF
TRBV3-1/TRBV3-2 CASSQETDFWETQYF
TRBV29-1 CSAPTGSNTGELFF
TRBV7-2 CASSLARDRASYEQYF
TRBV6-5 CASGDRGQTNEKLFF
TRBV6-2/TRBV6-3 CASSTRDREQETQYF
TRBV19 CASSTLAGGINEQFF
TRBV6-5 CASNLNPGGSYEQYF
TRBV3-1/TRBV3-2 CASSQDGRFSYEQYF